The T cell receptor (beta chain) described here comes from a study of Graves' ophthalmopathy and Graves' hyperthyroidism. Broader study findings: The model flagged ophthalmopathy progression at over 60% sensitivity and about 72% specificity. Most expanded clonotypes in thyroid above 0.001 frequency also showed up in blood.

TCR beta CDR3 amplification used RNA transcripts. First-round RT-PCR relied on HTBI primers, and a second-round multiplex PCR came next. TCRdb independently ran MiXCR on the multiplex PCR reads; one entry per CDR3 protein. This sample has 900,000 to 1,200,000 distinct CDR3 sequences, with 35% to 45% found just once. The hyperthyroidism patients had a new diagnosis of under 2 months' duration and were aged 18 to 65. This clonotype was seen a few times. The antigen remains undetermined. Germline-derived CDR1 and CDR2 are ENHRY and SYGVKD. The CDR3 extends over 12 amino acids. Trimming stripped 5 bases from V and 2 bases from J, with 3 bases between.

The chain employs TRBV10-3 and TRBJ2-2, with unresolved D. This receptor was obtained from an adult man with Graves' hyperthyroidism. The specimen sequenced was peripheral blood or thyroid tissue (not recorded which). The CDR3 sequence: CAISYNTGELFF. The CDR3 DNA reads TGTGCCATCAGTTACAACACCGGGGAGCTGTTTTTT.